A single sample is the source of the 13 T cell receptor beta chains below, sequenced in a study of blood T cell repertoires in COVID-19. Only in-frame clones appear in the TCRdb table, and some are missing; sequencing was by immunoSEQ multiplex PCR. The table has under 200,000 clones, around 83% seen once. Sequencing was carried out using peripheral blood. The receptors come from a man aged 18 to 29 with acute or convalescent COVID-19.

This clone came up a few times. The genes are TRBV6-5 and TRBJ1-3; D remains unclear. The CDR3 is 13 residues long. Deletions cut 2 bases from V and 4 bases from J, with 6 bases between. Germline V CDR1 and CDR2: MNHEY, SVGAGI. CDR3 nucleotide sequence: TGTGCCAGCAGTTACACGAGAGGAAACACCATATATTTT. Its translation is CASSYTRGNTIYF.

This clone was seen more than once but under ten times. The CDR3 sequence is CASSPGFVGGEQFF. DNA for the CDR3: TGTGCCAGCTCACCGGGGTTTGTGGGGGGTGAGCAGTTCTTC. This rearrangement joins TRBV18 to TRBJ2-1, with D possibly TRBD2 on 6 matching bases. Germline V gives CDR1 KGHSH, CDR2 LQKENI. Trimming stripped 3 bases from V and 9 bases from J, with 15 bases between. The CDR3 covers 14 residues.

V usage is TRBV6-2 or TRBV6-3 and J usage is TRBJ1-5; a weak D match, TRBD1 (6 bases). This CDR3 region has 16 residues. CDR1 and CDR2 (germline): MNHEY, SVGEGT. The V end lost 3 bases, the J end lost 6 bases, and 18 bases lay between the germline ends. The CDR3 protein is CASSYIGTFLSQPQHF. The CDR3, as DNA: TGTGCCAGCAGTTATATTGGGACATTCTTAAGTCAGCCCCAGCATTTT.

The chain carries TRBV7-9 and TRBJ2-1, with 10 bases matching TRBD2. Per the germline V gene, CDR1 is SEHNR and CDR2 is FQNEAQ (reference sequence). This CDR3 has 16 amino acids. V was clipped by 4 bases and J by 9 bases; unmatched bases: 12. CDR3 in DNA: TGTGCCAGCAGCTCACCCCGTATAGCGGGGGGTATTGAGCAGTTCTTC. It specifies CASSSPRIAGGIEQFF.

CDR3 protein: CASSQTGGDQPQHF. DNA of the CDR3: TGCGCCAGCAGCCAGACAGGGGGCGATCAGCCCCAGCATTTT. This chain links TRBV4-1 with TRBJ1-5, with TRBD1 matching over 10 bases. The CDR3 contains 14 residues. CDR1 MGHRA and CDR2 YSYEKL come from the germline V gene. V trimming: 3 bases; J trimming: 5 bases; junction bases outside the gene matches: 1.

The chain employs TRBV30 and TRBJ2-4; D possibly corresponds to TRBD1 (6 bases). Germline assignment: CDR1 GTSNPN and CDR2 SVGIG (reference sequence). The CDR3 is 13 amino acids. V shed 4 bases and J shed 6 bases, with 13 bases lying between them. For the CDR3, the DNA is TGTGCCTGGAATGGACAAGGGGGAAACATTCAGTACTTC. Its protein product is CAWNGQGGNIQYF.

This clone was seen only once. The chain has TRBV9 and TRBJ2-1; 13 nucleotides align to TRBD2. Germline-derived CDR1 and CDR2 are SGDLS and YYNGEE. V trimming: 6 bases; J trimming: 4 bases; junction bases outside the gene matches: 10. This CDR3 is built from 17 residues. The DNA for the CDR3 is TGTGCCAGCACCCAGACTAGCGGGGGGCCCCCTTACAATGAGCAGTTCTTC. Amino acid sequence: CASTQTSGGPPYNEQFF.

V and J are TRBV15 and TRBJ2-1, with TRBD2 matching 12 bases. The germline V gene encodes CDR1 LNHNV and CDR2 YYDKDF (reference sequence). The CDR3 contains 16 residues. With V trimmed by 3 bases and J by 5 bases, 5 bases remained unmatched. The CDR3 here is CATSSILAGGDNEQFF. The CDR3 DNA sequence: TGTGCCACCAGCAGTATCCTAGCGGGGGGGGACAATGAGCAGTTCTTC.

The CDR3 DNA reads TGTGCCAGCAGCTTACTGGCGGTCACAGATACGCAGTATTTT. This gives the protein CASSLLAVTDTQYF. The chain uses TRBV7-3 and TRBJ2-3, with unresolved D. Germline V gene sequence: CDR1 SGHTA, CDR2 FQGTGA. The CDR3 runs 14 residues. V was shortened by 2 bases and J by 2 bases, with 8 bases between the two germline ends.

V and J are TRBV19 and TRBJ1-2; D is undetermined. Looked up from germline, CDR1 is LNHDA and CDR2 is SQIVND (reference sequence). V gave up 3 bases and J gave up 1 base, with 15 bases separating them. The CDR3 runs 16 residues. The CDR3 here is CASSMRFRNLNYGYTF. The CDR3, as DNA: TGTGCCAGTAGTATGAGGTTTCGGAATCTTAACTATGGCTACACCTTC.

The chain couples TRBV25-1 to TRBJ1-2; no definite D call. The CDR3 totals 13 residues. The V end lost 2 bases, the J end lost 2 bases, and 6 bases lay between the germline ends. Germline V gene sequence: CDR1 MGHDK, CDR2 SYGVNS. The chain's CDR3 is CASSEPGNYGYTF. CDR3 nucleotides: TGTGCCAGCAGTGAACCCGGGAACTATGGCTACACCTTC.

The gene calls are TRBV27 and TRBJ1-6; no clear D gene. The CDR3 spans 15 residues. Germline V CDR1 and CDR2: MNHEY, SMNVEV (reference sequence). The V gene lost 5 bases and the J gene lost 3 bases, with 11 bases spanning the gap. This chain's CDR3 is CASSSDVDYNSPLHF. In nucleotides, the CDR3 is TGTGCCAGCAGTAGCGACGTAGACTATAATTCACCCCTCCACTTT.

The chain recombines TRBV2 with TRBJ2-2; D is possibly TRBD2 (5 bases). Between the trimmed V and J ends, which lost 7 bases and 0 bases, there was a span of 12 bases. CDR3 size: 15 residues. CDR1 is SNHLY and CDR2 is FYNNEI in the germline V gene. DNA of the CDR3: TGTGCCAGCATTCCTGGACTTTCGAACACCGGGGAGCTGTTTTTT. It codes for CASIPGLSNTGELFF.